The 2 T cell receptor beta chains reported below all come from one sample, sequenced in a study of cytotoxic CD8 clonotypes in ibrutinib-treated CLL. Produced via immunoSEQ multiplex PCR; TCRdb's table is partial and in-frame only. Of around 310,000 clones in the sample, about 80% were seen once. The source material was PBMCs, sampled before ibrutinib treatment. These receptors came from a human donor with chronic lymphocytic leukemia.

The chain recombines TRBV7-2 with TRBJ2-1; D might be TRBD1 (5 bases). The CDR3 consists of 14 residues. In germline, CDR1 is SGHTA, CDR2 FQGNSA. The V end was cut by 0 bases, the J end by 5 bases, with 8 bases between. Here the CDR3 DNA reads TGTGCCAGCAGCTTAGCCAGGGCTAACAATGAGCAGTTCTTC. Translation gives CASSLARANNEQFF.

By frequency in the sample, this clone is medium-sized. The chain combines TRBV28 with TRBJ1-1, with TRBD1 as a possible D gene (6 bases). Germline V CDR1 and CDR2: MDHEN, SYDVKM. This CDR3 contains 15 residues. With 7 bases removed from V and 6 bases from J, the gap between germline ends came to 21 bases. CDR3 bases: TGTGCCAGCATTAAACGGGGACGGACAGAGGCTGAAGCTTTCTTT. Translation gives CASIKRGRTEAEAFF.